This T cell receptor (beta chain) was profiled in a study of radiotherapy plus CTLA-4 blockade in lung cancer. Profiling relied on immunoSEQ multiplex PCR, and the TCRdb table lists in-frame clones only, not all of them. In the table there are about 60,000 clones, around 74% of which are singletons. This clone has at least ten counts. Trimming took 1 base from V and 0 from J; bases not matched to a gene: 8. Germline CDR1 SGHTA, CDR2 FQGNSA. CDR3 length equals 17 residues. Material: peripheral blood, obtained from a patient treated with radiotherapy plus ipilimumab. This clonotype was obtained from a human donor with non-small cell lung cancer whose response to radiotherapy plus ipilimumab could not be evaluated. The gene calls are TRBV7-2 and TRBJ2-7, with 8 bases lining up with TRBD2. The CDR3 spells CASSLVAGGYPSYEQYF. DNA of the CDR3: TGTGCCAGCAGCTTAGTCGCGGGGGGTTATCCCTCCTACGAGCAGTACTTC.